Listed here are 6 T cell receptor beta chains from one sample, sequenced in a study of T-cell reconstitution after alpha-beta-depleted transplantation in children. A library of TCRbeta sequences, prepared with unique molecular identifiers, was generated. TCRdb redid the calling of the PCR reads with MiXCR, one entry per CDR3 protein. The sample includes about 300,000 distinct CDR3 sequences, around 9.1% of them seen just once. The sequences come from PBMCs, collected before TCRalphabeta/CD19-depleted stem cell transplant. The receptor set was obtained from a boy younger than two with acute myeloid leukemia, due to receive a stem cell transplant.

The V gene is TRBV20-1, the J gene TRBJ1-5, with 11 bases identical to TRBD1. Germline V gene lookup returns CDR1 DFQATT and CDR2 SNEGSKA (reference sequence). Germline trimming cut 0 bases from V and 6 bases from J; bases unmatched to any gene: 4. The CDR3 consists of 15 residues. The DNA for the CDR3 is TGCAGTGCTAGAGACAAGGACAGGGGGCTTCAGCCCCAGCATTTT. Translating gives CSARDKDRGLQPQHF.

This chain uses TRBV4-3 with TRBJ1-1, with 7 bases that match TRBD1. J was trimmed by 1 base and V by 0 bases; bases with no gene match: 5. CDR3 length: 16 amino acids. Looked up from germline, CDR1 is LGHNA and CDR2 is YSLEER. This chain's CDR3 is CASSQDMGQRNTEAFF. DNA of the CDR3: TGCGCCAGCAGCCAAGATATGGGACAGCGGAACACTGAAGCTTTCTTT.

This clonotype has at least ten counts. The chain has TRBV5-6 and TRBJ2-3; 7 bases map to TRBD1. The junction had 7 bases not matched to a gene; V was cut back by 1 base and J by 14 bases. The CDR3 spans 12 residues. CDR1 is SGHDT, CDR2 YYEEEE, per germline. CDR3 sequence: CASSLWGTEGYF. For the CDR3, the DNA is TGTGCCAGCAGCTTGTGGGGGACAGAGGGGTATTTT.

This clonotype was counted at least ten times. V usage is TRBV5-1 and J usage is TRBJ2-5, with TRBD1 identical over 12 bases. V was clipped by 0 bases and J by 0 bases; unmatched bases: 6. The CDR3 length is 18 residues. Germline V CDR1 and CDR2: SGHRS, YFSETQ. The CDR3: CASSLAGTGGLYQETQYF. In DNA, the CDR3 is TGCGCCAGCAGCTTGGCCGGGACAGGGGGCTTGTACCAAGAGACCCAGTACTTC.

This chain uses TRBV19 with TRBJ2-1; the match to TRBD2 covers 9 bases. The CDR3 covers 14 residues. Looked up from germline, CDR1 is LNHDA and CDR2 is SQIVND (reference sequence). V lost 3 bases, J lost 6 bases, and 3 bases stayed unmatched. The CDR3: CASSILAGTNEQFF. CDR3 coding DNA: TGTGCCAGTAGTATTCTAGCGGGGACCAATGAGCAGTTCTTC.

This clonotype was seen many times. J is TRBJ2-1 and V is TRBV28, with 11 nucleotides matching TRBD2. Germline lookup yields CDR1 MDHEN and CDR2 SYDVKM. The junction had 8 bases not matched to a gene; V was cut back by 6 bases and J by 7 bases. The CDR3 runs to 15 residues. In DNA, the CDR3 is TGTGCCAGCAGCTTGATGACTAGCGGGAAAAATGAGCAGTTCTTC. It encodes CASSLMTSGKNEQFF.